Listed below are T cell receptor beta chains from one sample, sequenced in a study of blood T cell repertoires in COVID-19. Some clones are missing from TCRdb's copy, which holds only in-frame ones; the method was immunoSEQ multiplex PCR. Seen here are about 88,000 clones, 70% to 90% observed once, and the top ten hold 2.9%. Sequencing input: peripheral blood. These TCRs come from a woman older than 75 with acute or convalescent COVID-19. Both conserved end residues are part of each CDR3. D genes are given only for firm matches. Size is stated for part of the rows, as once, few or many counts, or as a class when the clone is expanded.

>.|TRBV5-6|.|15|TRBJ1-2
CASSLAGRANYGYTF
TGTGCCAGCAGCTTGGCCGGTCGGGCTAACTATGGCTACACCTTC
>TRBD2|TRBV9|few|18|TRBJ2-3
CASSVVPVSGKGPDTQYF
TGTGCCAGCAGCGTAGTCCCAGTGAGCGGGAAGGGCCCAGATACGCAGTATTTT
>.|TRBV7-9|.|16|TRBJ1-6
CASSQTEMLNNSPLHF
TGTGCCAGCAGTCAGACAGAGATGCTAAATAATTCACCCCTCCACTTT
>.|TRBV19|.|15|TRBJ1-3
CASTLRRGSGNTIYF
TGTGCCAGTACCCTAAGGCGGGGTTCCGGAAACACCATATATTTT
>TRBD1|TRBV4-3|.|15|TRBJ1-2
CASSQGGGQGEGYTF
TGCGCCAGCAGCCAAGGGGGAGGACAGGGGGAAGGCTACACCTTC
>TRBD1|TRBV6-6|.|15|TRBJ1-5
CASSYGQDISQPQHF
TGTGCCAGCAGTTACGGACAGGATATCAGTCAGCCCCAGCATTTT
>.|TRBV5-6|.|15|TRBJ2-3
CASSSSGKGTDTQYF
TGTGCCAGCAGCTCCTCAGGGAAAGGCACAGATACGCAGTATTTT
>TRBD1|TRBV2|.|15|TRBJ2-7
CASRWTGLISYEQYF
TGTGCCAGCAGGTGGACAGGGTTAATTTCCTACGAGCAGTACTTC
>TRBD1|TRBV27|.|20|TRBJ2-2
CASSLSSGTGLNQVTGELFF
TGTGCCAGCAGTTTGAGTTCCGGGACAGGGTTAAATCAGGTCACCGGGGAGCTGTTTTTT
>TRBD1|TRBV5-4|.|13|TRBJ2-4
CASSIGQDPIQYF
TGTGCCAGCAGCATAGGACAGGATCCCATTCAGTACTTC
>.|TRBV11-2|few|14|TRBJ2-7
CASTFGGAKYEQYF
TGTGCCAGCACCTTTGGGGGGGCAAAGTACGAGCAGTACTTC
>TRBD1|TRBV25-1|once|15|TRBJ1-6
CASSEYDREYSPLHF
TGTGCCAGCAGTGAATATGACAGGGAGTATTCACCCCTCCACTTT
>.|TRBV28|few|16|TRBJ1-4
CASSLLHSDGSEKLFF
TGTGCCAGCAGTTTATTGCACAGTGACGGGAGTGAAAAACTGTTTTTT
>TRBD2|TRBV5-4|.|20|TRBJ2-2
CASSPGGLAGADSRNGELFF
TGTGCCAGCAGCCCGGGGGGACTAGCGGGGGCGGACTCTCGTAACGGGGAGCTGTTTTTT
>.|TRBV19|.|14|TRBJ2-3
CASSPRGAADTQYF
TGTGCCAGTAGTCCCCGGGGGGCCGCAGATACGCAGTATTTT
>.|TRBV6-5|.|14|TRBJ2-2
CASNGGLGTGELFF
TGTGCCAGCAATGGGGGCTTGGGCACCGGGGAGCTGTTTTTT
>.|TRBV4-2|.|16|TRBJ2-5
CASSQVEGGEQETQYF
TGTGCCAGCAGCCAAGTTGAGGGGGGGGAGCAAGAGACCCAGTACTTC
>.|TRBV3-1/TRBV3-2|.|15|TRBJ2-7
CASSHRPDRTYEQYF
TGTGCCAGCAGCCATCGCCCCGACAGGACCTACGAGCAGTACTTC
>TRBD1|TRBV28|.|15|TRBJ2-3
CASLPTGAITDTQYF
TGTGCCAGCCTACCGACAGGGGCAATCACAGATACGCAGTATTTT
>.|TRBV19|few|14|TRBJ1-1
CASKPGTGNTEAFF
TGTGCCAGTAAACCCGGGACTGGGAACACTGAAGCTTTCTTT
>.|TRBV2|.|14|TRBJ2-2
CASTLTGWGRELFF
TGTGCCAGCACCCTTACAGGATGGGGCAGGGAGCTGTTTTTT